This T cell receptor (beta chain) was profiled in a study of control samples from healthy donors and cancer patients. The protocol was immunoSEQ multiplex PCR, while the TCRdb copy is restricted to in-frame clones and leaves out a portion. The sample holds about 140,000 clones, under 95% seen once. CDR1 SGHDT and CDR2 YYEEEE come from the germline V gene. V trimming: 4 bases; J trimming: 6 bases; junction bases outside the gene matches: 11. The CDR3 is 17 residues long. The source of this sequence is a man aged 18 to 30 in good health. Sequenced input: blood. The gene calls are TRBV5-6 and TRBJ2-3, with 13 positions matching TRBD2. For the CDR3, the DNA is TGTGCCAGCAGCCCATGTAAGACTAGCGGGGGGTCTGATACGCAGTATTTT. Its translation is CASSPCKTSGGSDTQYF.